Detailed here is one T cell receptor beta chain. Its antigen is undetermined. This sample was included in a study of identical twins. Study-level findings and limits: Invariant MAIT and iNKT cells are populations that could partly confound zero-insertion analyses. Out-of-frame alpha sequences shared by twins were enriched for low generation probability.

Germline CDR1 is SGHVS and CDR2 is FNYEAQ. CDR3 length equals 14 residues. V dropped 5 bases and J dropped 5; count of bases not matched to a gene: 4. TCRdb called the 5' RACE reads again in MiXCR, with one record for every CDR3 protein. The sample carries fewer than 500,000 distinct CDR3 sequences, roughly an eighth recorded once. Every donor was a healthy Caucasian. These records were also assigned to another study, of yellow fever vaccine responses in identical twins. That study reports: Reportedly, twins' vaccine T cell responses looked partly convergent and partly personalized.

Sequencing was done on a sample of CD4+ T cells sorted from blood. The sequence was obtained from a woman younger than 35 in good health. This chain joins TRBV7-6 and TRBJ2-1; TRBD1 agrees at 9 bases. The DNA for the CDR3 is TGTGCCAGCAGCACAAGACAGGGGGACAATGAGCAGTTCTTC. Its translation is CASSTRQGDNEQFF.